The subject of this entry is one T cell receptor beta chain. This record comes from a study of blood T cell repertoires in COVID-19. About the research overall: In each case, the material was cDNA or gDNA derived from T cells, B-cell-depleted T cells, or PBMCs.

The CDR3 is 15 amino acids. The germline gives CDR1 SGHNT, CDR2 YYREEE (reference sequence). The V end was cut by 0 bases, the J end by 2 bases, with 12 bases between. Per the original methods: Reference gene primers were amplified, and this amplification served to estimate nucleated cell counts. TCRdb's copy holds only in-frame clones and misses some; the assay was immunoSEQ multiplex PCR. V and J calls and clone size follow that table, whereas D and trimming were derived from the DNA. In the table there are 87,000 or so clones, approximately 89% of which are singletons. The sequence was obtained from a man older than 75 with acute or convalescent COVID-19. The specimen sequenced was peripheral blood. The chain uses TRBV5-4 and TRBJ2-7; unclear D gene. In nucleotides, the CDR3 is TGTGCCAGCAGCTTGGCTATGGAGAATCCCTACGAGCAGTACTTC. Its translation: CASSLAMENPYEQYF.